These T cell receptor beta chains were read from a single sample in a study of Graves' ophthalmopathy and Graves' hyperthyroidism. TCRdb recomputed calls from the multiplex PCR reads with MiXCR, one row per CDR3 protein. This sample has about 620,000 distinct CDR3 sequences, with approximately 21% found just once. Input material: peripheral blood. Receptors originate from a woman in her late teens or twenties with stable Graves' hyperthyroidism. Some clones in this sample may be carry-over from other donors' samples. The CDR3 runs from the conserved cysteine through the conserved F or W. D genes are given only for firm matches. Clone size is shown for a subset of rows, as once, few, many or a class of expanded clone.

cdr3_nt: TGTGCCAGCAGCTCAGGGGCGGGGGCCGGATACTACACCTTC
cdr3_aa: CASSSGAGAGYYTF
clone_size: few
j_call: TRBJ1-2
v_call: TRBV7-2
d_call: -

cdr3_nt: TGTGCTAGTGGTTTGGTGAGTCGAATTGATGGCTACACCTTC
cdr3_aa: CASGLVSRIDGYTF
clone_size: many
j_call: TRBJ1-2
v_call: TRBV12-5
d_call: -

cdr3_nt: TGCAGCGTTGTTTACGGAGAGACCCAGTACTTC
cdr3_aa: CSVVYGETQYF
clone_size: many
j_call: TRBJ2-5
v_call: TRBV29-1
d_call: -

cdr3_nt: TGTGCCAGCAGTTTAGAGTGGCTAGGTGGTTACGAGCAGTACTTC
cdr3_aa: CASSLEWLGGYEQYF
clone_size: many
j_call: TRBJ2-7
v_call: TRBV28
d_call: -

cdr3_nt: TGTGCCAGCAACTACTACGAGCAGTACTTC
cdr3_aa: CASNYYEQYF
clone_size: few
j_call: TRBJ2-7
v_call: TRBV7-2
d_call: -

cdr3_nt: TGTGCCAGCACCCATACGACCAGCGATCAGCCCCAGCATTTT
cdr3_aa: CASTHTTSDQPQHF
clone_size: many
j_call: TRBJ1-5
v_call: TRBV6-1
d_call: -

cdr3_nt: TGTGCCAGCAGTTTCAATGACAGGTTCTCCTCCTACGAGCAGTACTTC
cdr3_aa: CASSFNDRFSSYEQYF
clone_size: -
j_call: TRBJ2-7
v_call: TRBV27
d_call: -

cdr3_nt: TGTGCCAGCCCCCCTCTCACGGGACCTCATCACTCCTACGAGCAGTACTTC
cdr3_aa: CASPPLTGPHHSYEQYF
clone_size: few
j_call: TRBJ2-7
v_call: TRBV6-1
d_call: -

cdr3_nt: TGTGCCAGCAGTACCAGACAGCGTAGTAGCTCCTACGAGCAGTACTTC
cdr3_aa: CASSTRQRSSSYEQYF
clone_size: many
j_call: TRBJ2-7
v_call: TRBV6-1
d_call: -

cdr3_nt: TGTGCCAGTAGCCAGCCAGGGGGGGGCTCCTACGAGCAGTACTTC
cdr3_aa: CASSQPGGGSYEQYF
clone_size: -
j_call: TRBJ2-7
v_call: TRBV19
d_call: -

cdr3_nt: TGTGCCAGCGGGGGACAGGGGGAAGGTAATCGCAATCAGCCCCAGCATTTT
cdr3_aa: CASGGQGEGNRNQPQHF
clone_size: -
j_call: TRBJ1-5
v_call: TRBV6-1
d_call: TRBD1

cdr3_nt: TGTGCCAGCAGCCCCTACGGTGGGGACAGGGGCTACGAGCAGTACTTC
cdr3_aa: CASSPYGGDRGYEQYF
clone_size: few
j_call: TRBJ2-7
v_call: TRBV3-1
d_call: TRBD1

cdr3_nt: TGTGCCAGCAGTGAAAACTGGGACACGAACACTGAAGCTTTCTTT
cdr3_aa: CASSENWDTNTEAFF
clone_size: many
j_call: TRBJ1-1
v_call: TRBV6-1
d_call: -

cdr3_nt: TGTGCCAGCAGCGTAGCGGGAGGATCCACCGGGGAGCTGTTTTTT
cdr3_aa: CASSVAGGSTGELFF
clone_size: -
j_call: TRBJ2-2
v_call: TRBV7-2
d_call: TRBD2

cdr3_nt: TGCGCCAGCAGCTTCAGAGGGCCAATGGTCTACGAGCAGTACTTC
cdr3_aa: CASSFRGPMVYEQYF
clone_size: -
j_call: TRBJ2-7
v_call: TRBV5-1
d_call: -

cdr3_nt: TGTGCCAGCAGTGGGGGTAACGGTGGCTACACCTTC
cdr3_aa: CASSGGNGGYTF
clone_size: few
j_call: TRBJ1-2
v_call: TRBV2
d_call: -

cdr3_nt: TGCGCCAGCGGCTTGGCCGAAGGGGAAGGGGACACTGAAGCTTTCTTT
cdr3_aa: CASGLAEGEGDTEAFF
clone_size: -
j_call: TRBJ1-1
v_call: TRBV5-1
d_call: -